Below are 9 T cell receptor beta chains sequenced from a single sample in a study of identical twins. TCRdb used MiXCR to reprocess the 5' RACE reads, holding one entry per CDR3 protein. Found here are some 1,600,000 distinct CDR3 sequences, about 30% of them singletons; the top ten hold 0.25% to 0.3%. The sample was cord blood. The receptor set was obtained from a newborn girl in good health.

This chain joins TRBV30 and TRBJ2-3; no reliable D call. V lost 2 bases and J lost 6, with 18 bases in between. The CDR3 runs 15 residues. Germline assignment: CDR1 GTSNPN and CDR2 SVGIG (reference sequence). The CDR3 sequence is CAWSPLAISSDTQYF. As DNA, the CDR3 is TGTGCCTGGAGTCCCCTGGCTATTAGCTCGGATACGCAGTATTTT.

This sequence joins TRBV28 and TRBJ1-1; 7 bases are a match to TRBD1. V dropped 4 bases and J dropped 2; count of bases not matched to a gene: 7. The CDR3 consists of 15 residues. The germline gives CDR1 MDHEN, CDR2 SYDVKM. Written as DNA, the CDR3 is TGTGCCAGCAGTTCTACGACAGGGCCAAACACTGAAGCTTTCTTT. Its protein is CASSSTTGPNTEAFF.

The sample holds many counts of this clonotype. The chain employs TRBV6-6 and TRBJ2-7, with unresolved D. Deletions cut 7 bases from V and 4 bases from J, with 11 bases between. This CDR3 region has 12 residues. The germline V gene encodes CDR1 MNHNY and CDR2 SVGAGI (reference sequence). The chain's CDR3 is CASKTLGYEQYF. The CDR3 DNA follows: TGTGCCAGCAAGACACTCGGATACGAGCAGTACTTC.

This clonotype was recorded at least ten times. The DNA for the CDR3 is TGTGCCAGCAGTAGGACGTCGGGGATCACAGATACGCAGTATTTT. Residues: CASSRTSGITDTQYF. This chain uses TRBV13 with TRBJ2-3; D may be TRBD2 (5 bases). V was pared by 6 bases and J by 2 bases, with 15 bases between. Germline V gene data show CDR1 as PRHDT and CDR2 as FYEKMQ (reference sequence). The CDR3 contains 15 residues.

J is TRBJ2-5 and V is TRBV18; D not resolved. Per germline, CDR1 KGHSH and CDR2 LQKENI. Trimming pared 2 bases from V and 4 bases from J, leaving 5 bases between. The CDR3 loop spans 12 amino acids. CDR3 residues: CASSPDAETQYF. As DNA, the CDR3 is TGTGCCAGCTCACCAGACGCAGAGACCCAGTACTTC.

This clonotype occurred a few times. V usage is TRBV27 and J usage is TRBJ2-7; D is perhaps TRBD1 (5 bases). In germline, CDR1 is MNHEY, CDR2 SMNVEV (reference sequence). The CDR3 loop spans 14 amino acids. The V gene lost 4 bases and the J gene lost 2 bases, with 12 bases spanning the gap. The CDR3 sequence: CASSSQESAYEQYF. The CDR3 DNA is TGTGCCAGCAGTTCACAGGAATCCGCCTACGAGCAGTACTTC.

The rearrangement links TRBV6-1 to TRBJ2-2; D is unclear. Trimming took off 8 bases at V and 11 bases at J, with 12 bases between the two ends. The CDR3 has 11 residues. The germline gives CDR1 MNHNS, CDR2 SASEGT. The CDR3: CASRTPEELFF. Here the CDR3 DNA reads TGTGCCAGCCGAACCCCTGAAGAGCTGTTTTTT.

The rearrangement joins TRBV14 to TRBJ2-7; D not certain. The V gene's germline CDR1 is SGHDN and CDR2 FVKESK. The germline V and J ends were trimmed by 2 bases and 7 bases, with 21 bases remaining between them. The CDR3 extends over 16 amino acids. The CDR3 here is CASSQQTDPQDREQYF. The CDR3, as DNA: TGTGCCAGCAGCCAACAAACGGACCCCCAGGACCGGGAGCAGTACTTC.

The chain employs TRBV20-1 and TRBJ2-3, with D possibly matching TRBD2 (5 bases). The CDR3 has 14 amino acids. The V end was cut by 6 bases, the J end by 1 base, with 14 bases between. CDR1 is DFQATT and CDR2 is SNEGSKA in the germline V gene (reference sequence). The CDR3 protein is CSAMAGGGTDTQYF. CDR3 DNA sequence: TGCAGTGCGATGGCGGGCGGCGGCACAGATACGCAGTATTTT.